This TCR beta chain emerged from a study of T cells in Graves' hyperthyroidism and ophthalmopathy (dated by TCRdb to about 2019). In the study overall: Peripheral blood samples were taken at initial diagnosis, before any treatment was given. To identify distinguishing TCR V-J signatures, a discovery cohort of 90 to 100 patients was used, comprising 43 with Graves' ophthalmopathy and around 57 with stable Graves' hyperthyroidism. An independent validation cohort of under 20 hyperthyroidism patients and approximately 16 patients who later progressed to ophthalmopathy tested prospective prediction of ophthalmopathy. The 85 to 100 discovery patients were randomly split 7:3 into training and test sets. In addition, the study compared T-cell repertoires in thyroid tissue and in blood from roughly six Graves' hyperthyroidism patients. After blood sampling, hyperthyroidism patients were treated with methimazole at a starting dose of 30 mg daily, and ophthalmopathy patients were treated with high-dose intravenous methylprednisolone. TCR Vbeta CDR3 sequencing of 120 to 150 peripheral blood samples (under 45 ophthalmopathy, under 80 hyperthyroidism and 17 progressor patients) is reported in the paper. The paper's findings and limits, for the study overall: In validation, the model predicted progression to ophthalmopathy with 65% to 71% sensitivity and about 73% specificity, a median of 6.5 months before onset. Sample size was not statistically predetermined, and blinding of investigators to group allocation was not performed. In cross-validation, a model built on a 13 V-J signature told ophthalmopathy apart from stable hyperthyroidism with 85% to 90% sensitivity and roughly 81% specificity, and in testing the same model reached 80%/75%. Most expanded thyroid clonotypes (frequency above 0.001) were also found in blood, which suggests that blood repertoires may mirror thyroid immune responses.

From cysteine to phenylalanine, the CDR3 is 15 amino acids long. Just CDR3 DNA is preserved here, 45 bases in frame from base 1. CDR1 and CDR2, looked up from the germline V gene, are MNHEY and SVGAGI. Trimming removed 0 bases from V and 7 bases from J, leaving 13 bases between the germline ends. There are a few counts of this clonotype. The clone's antigen remains unknown. No base-level quality is on record; no much larger clone is a single base apart. The TCR beta CDR3 regions were amplified from the RNA transcripts. The TCR CDR3 was subjected to a first round of RT-PCR using the HTBI primer set and the Qiagen OneStep RT-PCR kit. A second multiplex PCR round built the libraries, followed by size selection and purification. Sequencing of the libraries was done on an Illumina HiSeq2000 using paired-end 100 bp reads. In the paper's pipeline: SOAPnuke was used to process the raw data, throwing out any read that contained adapters or uncalled bases, had a mean Phred below 15, or lacked an exact constant-primer or identifier match. High-quality paired reads were merged with COPE v1.2.5, and unique nucleotide sequences were defined as clonotypes. MiTCR v1.1 was used to align the clonotypes against IMGT TRBV, TRBD and TRBJ reference segments. The analysis was restricted to V-J combinations with a frequency above 0.0001, which together covered over 99% of the repertoires. The TCS score was defined as the ratio of F50 (clonal expansion) to E x V (chaos), calculated using BLOSUM62-based TCRdist between CDR3 peptides within each V-J. Welch's t-statistics and random forest reduced around 510 V-J features to 13, which were used in a naive Bayes classifier (R e1071). TCRdb reworked the public reads: Q25 trimming with fastp, MiXCR clone assembly, productive beta chains retained. For every CDR3 protein sequence, its rows merge into one entry that carries the most common genes and DNA. TCRdb's processing, not the study's, gives the V and J calls here. Here the sample has some 560,000 distinct CDR3 sequences; around 16% occur a single time. Under 8% of the sample is taken by the ten largest.

A patient counted as having stable Graves' hyperthyroidism if no progression to ophthalmopathy occurred over 18 months of follow-up. The hyperthyroidism patients were between 18 and 65 years old and newly diagnosed, with a disease duration of less than 2 months. The study excluded patients with uncontrolled infections, other autoimmune diseases, pregnancy or lactation. Diagnoses were established on the basis of clinical symptoms, serum thyroxine and TRAb, thyroid ultrasound, and orbital computed tomography. PBMCs were isolated from approximately 10 ml of fresh peripheral blood by Ficoll-Paque density gradient centrifugation. Trizol reagent was used to extract total RNA, and RNA quality was then checked on an Agilent 2100 Bioanalyzer.

Sequencing used blood. This receptor chain uses TRBV6-5 and TRBJ2-1; possibly the D gene is TRBD2, per 5 matching bases. The clonotype was recovered from a woman in her 30s with Graves' hyperthyroidism. The CDR3 sequence is CASSYSNARGNEQFF. The bases read TGTGCCAGCAGTTACTCGAACGCCCGGGGAAATGAGCAGTTCTTC.